Below are 18 T cell receptor beta chains sequenced from a single sample in a study of patients and donors after allogeneic stem cell transplantation (dated by TCRdb to 2020 to 2022). To prepare the library, RT-PCR was applied. The reads were generated on a NextSeq 550. The public reads were reprocessed in TCRdb via fastp at Q25 and MiXCR, keeping in-frame beta chains. Records with the same CDR3 protein are collapsed into one entry carrying the most frequent genes and DNA. Present in this sample are about 110,000 distinct CDR3 sequences, about a third of which were seen just once. The leading ten clones occupy around 25% of the sample. Sequencing used blood, either unsorted or a sorted T cell fraction (not recorded which). The receptors originated from a human donor who was either an allogeneic HSCT recipient or a stem cell or donor lymphocyte infusion donor (not recorded which). It is not recorded whose cells these are; they may come from a transplant donor.

This clonotype was detected many times. The chain combines TRBV4-3 with TRBJ1-6, with D uncertain. V was pared by 6 bases and J by 0 bases, with 9 bases between. The CDR3 length is 15 residues. CDR1 is LGHNA, CDR2 YSLEER, per germline. The CDR3 is CASRSQSSYNSPLHF. The CDR3 bases are TGCGCCAGCAGAAGCCAAAGCTCCTATAATTCACCCCTCCACTTT.

The rearrangement uses TRBV18 and TRBJ2-3, with no clear D. Germline loops: CDR1 KGHSH, CDR2 LQKENI. CDR3 length equals 12 residues. Trimming stripped 4 bases from V and 2 bases from J, with 4 bases between. The CDR3, as DNA: TGTGCCAGCTCACTATACACAGATACGCAGTATTTT. This codes for CASSLYTDTQYF.

This clonotype was seen more than once but under ten times. The V call is TRBV7-2, the J call TRBJ1-5; 8 nucleotides line up with TRBD1. Germline V CDR1 and CDR2: SGHTA, FQGNSA. The CDR3 runs to 14 residues. Unmatched junction bases numbered 4, after V lost 4 bases and J lost 5 bases. The CDR3 spells CASSSGQGYQPQHF. As DNA, the CDR3 is TGTGCCAGCAGCTCCGGACAGGGCTATCAGCCCCAGCATTTT.

This clonotype was detected a few times. The chain links TRBV28 to TRBJ1-2; D is possibly TRBD1 (6 bases). The ends were cut back, 1 base at V and 3 bases at J, with 12 bases in the middle. In germline, CDR1 is MDHEN, CDR2 SYDVKM. This CDR3 has 15 amino acids. The CDR3 bases are TGTGCCAGCAGTTTATCGGGGCAGGGGTACTATGGCTACACCTTC. Its protein is CASSLSGQGYYGYTF.

This clonotype was detected only a few times. The genes are TRBV7-9 and TRBJ2-1, with TRBD2 matching 10 bases. The CDR3 totals 15 residues. Germline V gives CDR1 SEHNR, CDR2 FQNEAQ (reference sequence). With V trimmed by 5 bases and J by 4 bases, 5 bases remained unmatched. The CDR3 protein is CASSRRTSGYNEQFF. The CDR3 coding sequence is TGTGCCAGCAGCCGCCGGACTAGCGGATACAATGAGCAGTTCTTC.

This chain connects TRBV29-1 to TRBJ1-1; D unresolved. Germline V gene sequence: CDR1 SQVTM, CDR2 ANQGSEA. The V gene lost 7 bases and the J gene lost 3 bases, with 12 bases spanning the gap. The CDR3 sequence is 12 residues long. The CDR3 here is CSAGRRDTEAFF. The CDR3 DNA follows: TGCAGCGCAGGACGACGGGACACTGAAGCTTTCTTT.

This clonotype was seen ten or more times. The chain carries TRBV12-3 or TRBV12-4 and TRBJ1-5; TRBD1 matches 8 bases. V was pared by 5 bases and J by 3 bases, with 6 bases of the junction left unmatched. CDR3 length equals 15 residues. Here the CDR3 DNA reads TGTGCCAGCAGTGCGGGACAGGCGATCAATCAGCCCCAGCATTTT. The encoded protein is CASSAGQAINQPQHF.

The chain joins TRBV5-1 to TRBJ1-2, with TRBD1 as a possible D gene (5 bases). The CDR3 has 16 residues. CDR1 SGHRS and CDR2 YFSETQ come from the germline V gene. The V gene lost 4 bases and the J gene lost 7 bases, with 23 bases spanning the gap. CDR3 region: CASSIRPVGGFGGYTF. CDR3 bases: TGCGCCAGCAGCATACGACCAGTTGGGGGATTTGGTGGCTACACCTTC.

This clonotype has more than one count but fewer than ten. This chain links TRBV20-1 with TRBJ1-4; D is possibly TRBD1 (5 bases). Germline V CDR1 and CDR2: DFQATT, SNEGSKA (reference sequence). V dropped 6 bases and J dropped 8 bases, with 16 bases sitting between them. The CDR3 has 13 residues. The CDR3: CSASRVLREKLFF. The CDR3 nucleotides are TGCAGTGCGTCCAGGGTCCTCCGCGAAAAACTGTTTTTT.

The chain recombines TRBV20-1 with TRBJ1-1; 8 bases map to TRBD1. The CDR3 consists of 15 residues. Unmatched junction bases numbered 7, after V lost 3 bases and J lost 1 base. Germline CDR1 is DFQATT and CDR2 is SNEGSKA (reference sequence). Here the CDR3 reads CSASSPGTGNTEAFF. The CDR3 DNA is TGCAGTGCTAGTTCTCCCGGGACAGGGAACACTGAAGCTTTCTTT.

In its sample, this clonotype was seen once. V is TRBV12-3 or TRBV12-4 and J is TRBJ2-3; 9 bases line up with TRBD2. The CDR3 extends over 16 amino acids. With 3 bases clipped from V and 1 base from J, the junction kept 5 bases outside the gene matches. DNA for the CDR3: TGTGCCAGCAGTTTGGTTCGGACTAGCGGCACAGATACGCAGTATTTT. It yields the protein CASSLVRTSGTDTQYF.

This chain links TRBV28 with TRBJ2-1, with D perhaps matching TRBD1 or TRBD2 (7 bases each). Per the germline V gene, CDR1 is MDHEN and CDR2 is SYDVKM. The CDR3 loop spans 17 amino acids. V lost 6 bases and J lost 2, with 20 bases in between. As DNA, the CDR3 is TGTGCCAGCAGCAACCTCACAGGGGAGGGGGCCTACAATGAGCAGTTCTTC. Encoded protein: CASSNLTGEGAYNEQFF.

The chain is built from TRBV6-2 or TRBV6-3 and TRBJ2-1, with D tentatively TRBD2 (6 bases). Germline V gives CDR1 MNHEY, CDR2 SVGEGT. Trimming left V 0 bases short and J 2 bases short, with 8 bases between. The CDR3 totals 15 residues. The CDR3 region is CASSYSGGTYNEQFF. The CDR3 DNA reads TGTGCCAGCAGTTACTCCGGGGGAACCTACAATGAGCAGTTCTTC.

The chain combines TRBV6-6 with TRBJ1-5; D unresolved. Trimming pared 4 bases from V and 6 bases from J, leaving 10 bases between. The CDR3 is made up of 13 amino acids. CDR1 is MNHNY, CDR2 SVGAGI, per germline (reference sequence). The CDR3 nucleotides are TGTGCCAGCAGTTTCGCCTCGAGTCAGCCCCAGCATTTT. It specifies CASSFASSQPQHF.

This chain uses TRBV24-1 with TRBJ2-3; D is uncertain. This CDR3 contains 13 residues. V was clipped by 5 bases and J by 2 bases, with 7 bases between them. Germline V gives CDR1 KGHDR, CDR2 SFDVKD. CDR3 DNA sequence: TGTGCCACCAGTGTAGAAGCCACAGATACGCAGTATTTT. Encoded protein: CATSVEATDTQYF.

This clonotype was seen a handful of times. The chain carries TRBV5-1 and TRBJ1-4; D gene ambiguous. Between the trimmed V and J ends, which lost 7 bases and 7 bases, there was a span of 17 bases. CDR1 SGHRS and CDR2 YFSETQ come from the germline V gene. This CDR3 is built from 14 residues. CDR3 region: CASGRTGDSEKLFF. DNA of the CDR3: TGCGCCAGCGGTAGGACTGGGGATAGTGAAAAACTGTTTTTT. Variable domain in full (rest from reference TRBV5-1 and TRBJ1-4): KAGVTQTPRYLIKTRGQQVTLSCSPISGHRSVSWYQQTPGQGLQFLFEYFSETQRNKGNFPGRFSGRQFSNSRSEMNVSTLELGDSALYLCASGRTGDSEKLFFGSGTQLSVL.

The chain employs TRBV5-1 and TRBJ2-1; TRBD2 matches 10 bases. The CDR3 runs 17 residues. Germline lookup yields CDR1 SGHRS and CDR2 YFSETQ. With 0 bases clipped from V and 0 bases from J, the junction kept 3 bases outside the gene matches. CDR3 loop: CASSLAPSGSSYNEQFF. The CDR3 bases are TGCGCCAGCAGCTTGGCCCCTAGCGGGAGCTCCTACAATGAGCAGTTCTTC.

V is TRBV7-8 and J is TRBJ2-1; 9 bases fit TRBD1. With 2 bases clipped from V and 6 bases from J, the junction kept 5 bases outside the gene matches. CDR3 length equals 15 residues. CDR1 is SGHVS and CDR2 is FQNEAQ in the germline V gene. This chain's CDR3 is CASSLSGQGGNEQFF. As DNA, the CDR3 is TGTGCCAGCAGCTTATCGGGACAGGGCGGCAATGAGCAGTTCTTC.